This record looks at one T cell receptor (beta chain) sequence and its context. Germline V CDR1 and CDR2: SGHRS, YFSETQ. Trimming at V came to 2 bases and at J to 2 bases, leaving 2 bases not matched to a gene. The length of the CDR3 is 14 residues. The data stem from a study of shared clonotypes between healthy human individuals. Nashville, Tennessee was home to all donors, who were Caucasian adults. Produced via immunoSEQ multiplex PCR; TCRdb's table is partial and in-frame only. Of 470,000 or so clones detected, approximately 81% appear once; the ten largest clones hold about an eighth. This TCR derives from a woman aged 40 to 50 in good health. Some clones in this sample may be carry-over from other donors' samples. Sequenced input: PBMCs. V usage is TRBV5-1 and J usage is TRBJ2-7, with 9 nucleotides matching TRBD2. The CDR3 loop is CASSFASGTYEQYF. CDR3 nucleotide sequence: TGCGCCAGCAGCTTTGCTAGCGGGACCTACGAGCAGTACTTC. The full variable domain, rest sourced from reference TRBV5-1 and TRBJ2-7, is KAGVTQTPRYLIKTRGQQVTLSCSPISGHRSVSWYQQTPGQGLQFLFEYFSETQRNKGNFPGRFSGRQFSNSRSEMNVSTLELGDSALYLCASSFASGTYEQYFGPGTRLTVT.